This T cell receptor beta chain stems from a study of control samples from healthy donors and cancer patients. Only in-frame clones appear in the TCRdb table, and some are missing; sequencing was by immunoSEQ multiplex PCR. The sample includes 93,000 or so clones, around 89% of them seen just once. CDR3 size: 15 residues. Trimming removed 8 bases from V and 4 bases from J; junction bases left unmatched: 8. CDR1 is SGHNT, CDR2 YYREEE, per germline (reference sequence). Sequenced material: PBMCs. The clonotype originates from a man in his sixties with lung cancer. The gene calls are TRBV5-4 and TRBJ2-2, with TRBD2 identical over 10 bases. CDR3 DNA: TGTGCCAGTACAGCGGGGGGGCAGGTCACCGGGGAGCTGTTTTTT. As protein: CASTAGGQVTGELFF.